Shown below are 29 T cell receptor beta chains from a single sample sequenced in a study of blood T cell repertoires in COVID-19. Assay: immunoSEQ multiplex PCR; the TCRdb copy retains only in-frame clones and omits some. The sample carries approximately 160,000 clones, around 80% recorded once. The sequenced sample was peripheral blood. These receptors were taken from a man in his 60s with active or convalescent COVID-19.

The CDR3 DNA follows: TGTGCCAGCAGCGTAGCCCTTAGCGGGGGGAAAGAGACCCAGTACTTC. It codes for CASSVALSGGKETQYF. This chain uses TRBV9 with TRBJ2-5, with 10 bases matching TRBD2. There are 16 residues in the CDR3. The ends lost 0 bases at V and 3 bases at J; junction bases unmatched: 5. Germline CDR1 is SGDLS and CDR2 is YYNGEE. The variable domain in full, completed from reference TRBV9 and TRBJ2-5, reads DSGVTQTPKHLITATGQRVTLRCSPRSGDLSVYWYQQSLDQGLQFLIQYYNGEERAKGNILERFSAQQFPDLHSELNLSSLELGDSALYFCASSVALSGGKETQYFGPGTRLLVL.

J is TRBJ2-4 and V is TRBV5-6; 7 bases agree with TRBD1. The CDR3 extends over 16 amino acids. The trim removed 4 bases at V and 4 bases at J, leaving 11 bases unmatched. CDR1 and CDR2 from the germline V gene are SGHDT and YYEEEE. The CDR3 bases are TGTGCCAGCAGCCCGGAGACAGGGTTTACTAAAAACATTCAGTACTTC. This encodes CASSPETGFTKNIQYF.

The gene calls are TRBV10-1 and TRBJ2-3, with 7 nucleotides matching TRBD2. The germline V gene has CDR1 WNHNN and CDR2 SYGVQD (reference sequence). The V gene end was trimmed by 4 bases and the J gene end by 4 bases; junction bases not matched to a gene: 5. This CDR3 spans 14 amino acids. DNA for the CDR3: TGCGCCAGCAGTGTAAGCGGGGCCCCAGATACGCAGTATTTT. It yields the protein CASSVSGAPDTQYF.

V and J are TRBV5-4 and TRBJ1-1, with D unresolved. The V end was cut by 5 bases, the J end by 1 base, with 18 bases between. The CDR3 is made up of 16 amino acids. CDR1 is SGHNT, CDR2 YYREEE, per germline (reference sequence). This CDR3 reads CASSSERGVRNTEAFF. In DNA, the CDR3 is TGTGCCAGCAGTTCGGAACGGGGTGTACGGAACACTGAAGCTTTCTTT.

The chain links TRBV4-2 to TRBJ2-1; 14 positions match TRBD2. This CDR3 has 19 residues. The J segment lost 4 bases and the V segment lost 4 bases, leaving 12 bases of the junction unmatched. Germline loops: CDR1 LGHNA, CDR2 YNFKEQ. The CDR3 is CASSRGTSGSLWSYNEQFF. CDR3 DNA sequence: TGTGCCAGCAGCCGAGGGACTAGCGGGAGCCTATGGAGTTACAATGAGCAGTTCTTC.

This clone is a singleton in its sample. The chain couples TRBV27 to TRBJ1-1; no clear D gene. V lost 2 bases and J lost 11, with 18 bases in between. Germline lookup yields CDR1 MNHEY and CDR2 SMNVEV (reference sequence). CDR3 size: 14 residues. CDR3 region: CASSLQPSPSRAFF. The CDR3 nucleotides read TGTGCCAGCAGTTTACAGCCCAGTCCTAGTAGGGCTTTCTTT.

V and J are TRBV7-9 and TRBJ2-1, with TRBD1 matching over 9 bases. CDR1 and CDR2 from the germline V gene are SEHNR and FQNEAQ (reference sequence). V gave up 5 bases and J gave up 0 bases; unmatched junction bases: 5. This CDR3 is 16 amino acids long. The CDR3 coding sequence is TGTGCCAGCAGCGTCGGGACAGGGAGCTCCTACAATGAGCAGTTCTTC. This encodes CASSVGTGSSYNEQFF.

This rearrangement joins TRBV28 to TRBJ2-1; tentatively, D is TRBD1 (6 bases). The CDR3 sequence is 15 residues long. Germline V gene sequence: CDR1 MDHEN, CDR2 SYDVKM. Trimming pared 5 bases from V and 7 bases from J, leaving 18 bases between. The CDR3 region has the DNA TGTGCCAGCAGTCCTGCTCGGTCAAGGGGGAATGAGCAGTTCTTC. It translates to CASSPARSRGNEQFF.

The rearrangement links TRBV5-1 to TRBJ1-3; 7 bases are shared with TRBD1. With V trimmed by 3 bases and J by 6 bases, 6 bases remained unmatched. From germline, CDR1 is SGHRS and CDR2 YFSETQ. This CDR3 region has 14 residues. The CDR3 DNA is TGCGCCAGCAGCTCCGGACAGGACGAAAACACCATATATTTT. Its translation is CASSSGQDENTIYF.

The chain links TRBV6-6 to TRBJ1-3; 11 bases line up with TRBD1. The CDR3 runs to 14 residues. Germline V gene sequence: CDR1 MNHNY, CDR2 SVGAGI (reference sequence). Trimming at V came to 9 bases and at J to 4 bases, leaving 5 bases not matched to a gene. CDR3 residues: CASRGQGAGNTIYF. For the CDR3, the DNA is TGTGCCAGTAGAGGACAGGGGGCAGGAAACACCATATATTTT.

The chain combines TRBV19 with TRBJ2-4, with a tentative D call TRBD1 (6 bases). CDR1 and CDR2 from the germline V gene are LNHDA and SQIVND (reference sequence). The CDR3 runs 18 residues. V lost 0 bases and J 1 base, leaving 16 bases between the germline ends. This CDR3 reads CASSIDPGTLEAKNIQYF. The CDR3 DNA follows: TGTGCCAGTAGTATAGATCCTGGGACATTAGAGGCCAAAAACATTCAGTACTTC.

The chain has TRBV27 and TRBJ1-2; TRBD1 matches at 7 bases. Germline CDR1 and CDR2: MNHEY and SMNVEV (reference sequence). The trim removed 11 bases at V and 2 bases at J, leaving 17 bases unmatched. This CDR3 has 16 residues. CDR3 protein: CAASPGTAKSNYGYTF. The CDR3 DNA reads TGTGCCGCCTCCCCCGGGACAGCCAAAAGCAACTATGGCTACACCTTC.

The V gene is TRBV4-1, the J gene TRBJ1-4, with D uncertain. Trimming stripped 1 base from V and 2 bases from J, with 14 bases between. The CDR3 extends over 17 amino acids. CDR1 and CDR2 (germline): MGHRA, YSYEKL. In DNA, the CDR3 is TGCGCCAGCAGCCAAGGGGGAGCAGGAACCACTAATGAAAAACTGTTTTTT. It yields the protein CASSQGGAGTTNEKLFF.

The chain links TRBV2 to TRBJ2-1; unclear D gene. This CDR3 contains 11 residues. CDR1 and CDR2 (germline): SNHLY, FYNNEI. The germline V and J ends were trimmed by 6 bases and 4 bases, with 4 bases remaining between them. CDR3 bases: TGTGCCAGCAGCCCTTACAATGAGCAGTTCTTC. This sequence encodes CASSPYNEQFF. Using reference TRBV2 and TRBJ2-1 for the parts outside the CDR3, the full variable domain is EPEVTQTPSHQVTQMGQEVILRCVPISNHLYFYWYRQILGQKVEFLVSFYNNEISEKSEIFDDQFSVERPDGSNFTLKIRSTKLEDSAMYFCASSPYNEQFFGPGTRLTVL.

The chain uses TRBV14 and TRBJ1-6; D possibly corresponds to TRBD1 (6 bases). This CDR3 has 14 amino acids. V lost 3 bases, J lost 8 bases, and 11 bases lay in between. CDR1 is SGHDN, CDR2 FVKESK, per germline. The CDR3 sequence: CASSHPNRDSPLHF. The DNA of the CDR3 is TGTGCCAGCAGCCACCCCAACAGGGATTCACCCCTCCACTTT.

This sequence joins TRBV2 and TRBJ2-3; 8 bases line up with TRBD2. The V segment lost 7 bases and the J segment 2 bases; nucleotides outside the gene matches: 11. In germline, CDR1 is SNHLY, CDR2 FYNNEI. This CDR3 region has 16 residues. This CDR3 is CASTKEGTRSTDTQYF. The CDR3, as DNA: TGTGCCAGCACCAAAGAAGGGACTAGATCCACAGATACGCAGTATTTT. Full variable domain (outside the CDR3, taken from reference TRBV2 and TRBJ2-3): EPEVTQTPSHQVTQMGQEVILRCVPISNHLYFYWYRQILGQKVEFLVSFYNNEISEKSEIFDDQFSVERPDGSNFTLKIRSTKLEDSAMYFCASTKEGTRSTDTQYFGPGTRLTVL.

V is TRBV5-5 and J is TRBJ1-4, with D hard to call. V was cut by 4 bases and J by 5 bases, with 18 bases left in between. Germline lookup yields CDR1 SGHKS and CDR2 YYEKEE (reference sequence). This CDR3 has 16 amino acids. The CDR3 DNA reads TGTGCCAGCAGCAACGGTTGGTCCGCCAACAATGAAAAACTGTTTTTT. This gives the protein CASSNGWSANNEKLFF.

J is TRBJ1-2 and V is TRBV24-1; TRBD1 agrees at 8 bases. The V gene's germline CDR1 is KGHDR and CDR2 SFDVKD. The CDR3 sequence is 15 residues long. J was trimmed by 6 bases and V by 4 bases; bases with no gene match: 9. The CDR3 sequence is CATSDPGQGGNGYTF. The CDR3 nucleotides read TGTGCCACCAGTGACCCCGGACAGGGCGGGAATGGCTACACCTTC.

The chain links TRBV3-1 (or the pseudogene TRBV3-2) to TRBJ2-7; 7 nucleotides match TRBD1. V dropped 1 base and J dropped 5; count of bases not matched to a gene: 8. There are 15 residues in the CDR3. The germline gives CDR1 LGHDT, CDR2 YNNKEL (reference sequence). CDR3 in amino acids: CASSQGRQGPDEQYF. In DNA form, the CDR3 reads TGTGCCAGCAGCCAAGGGCGACAGGGACCCGACGAGCAGTACTTC.

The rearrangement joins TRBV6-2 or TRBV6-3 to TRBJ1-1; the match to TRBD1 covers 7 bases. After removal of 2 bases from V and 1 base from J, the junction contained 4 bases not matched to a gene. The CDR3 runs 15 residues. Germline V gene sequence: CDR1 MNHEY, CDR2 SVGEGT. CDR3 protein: CASSYTRGPNTEAFF. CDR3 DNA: TGTGCCAGCAGTTACACTAGGGGGCCGAACACTGAAGCTTTCTTT.

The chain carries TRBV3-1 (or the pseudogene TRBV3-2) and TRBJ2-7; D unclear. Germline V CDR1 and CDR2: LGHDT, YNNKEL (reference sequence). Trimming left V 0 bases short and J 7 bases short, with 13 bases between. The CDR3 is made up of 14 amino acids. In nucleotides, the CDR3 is TGTGCCAGCAGCCAAGATAAGGCGGCCGGGGAGCAGTACTTC. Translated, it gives CASSQDKAAGEQYF.

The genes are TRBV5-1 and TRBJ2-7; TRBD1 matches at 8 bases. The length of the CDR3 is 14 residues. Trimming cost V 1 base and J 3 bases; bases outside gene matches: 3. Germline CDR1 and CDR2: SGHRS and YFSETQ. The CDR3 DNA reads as TGCGCCAGCAGCTTGCTACAGGGGGTCTACGAGCAGTACTTC. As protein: CASSLLQGVYEQYF.

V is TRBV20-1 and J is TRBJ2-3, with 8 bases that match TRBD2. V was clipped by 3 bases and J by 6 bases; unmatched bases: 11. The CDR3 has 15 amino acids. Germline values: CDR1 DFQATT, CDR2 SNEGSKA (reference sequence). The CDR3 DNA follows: TGCAGTGCTAGTTTTCCTAGCGGGCCCGTCGATACGCAGTATTTT. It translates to CSASFPSGPVDTQYF.

CDR3 sequence: CASSYSGRKYF. For the CDR3, the DNA is TGTGCCAGCAGTTACTCGGGGAGGAAGTACTTC. The chain has TRBV6-5 and TRBJ2-7; perhaps TRBD2 as D (6 bases). Trimming took 0 bases from V and 11 from J, leaving 8 bases between them. The CDR3 sequence is 11 residues long. Looked up from germline, CDR1 is MNHEY and CDR2 is SVGAGI.

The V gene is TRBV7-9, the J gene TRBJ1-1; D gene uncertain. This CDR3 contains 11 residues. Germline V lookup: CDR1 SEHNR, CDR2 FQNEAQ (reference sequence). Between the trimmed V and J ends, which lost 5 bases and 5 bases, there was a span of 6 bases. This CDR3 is CASSHSTEAFF. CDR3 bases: TGTGCCAGCAGCCACTCTACTGAAGCTTTCTTT.

CDR3 residues: CASSLPGRDYEQYF. The CDR3 nucleotides read TGTGCCAGCAGCCTGCCTGGGCGTGACTACGAGCAGTACTTC. This sequence joins TRBV5-4 and TRBJ2-7; no clear D gene. CDR3 length: 14 residues. V was pared by 4 bases and J by 3 bases, with 14 bases between. Germline CDR1 and CDR2: SGHNT and YYREEE (reference sequence). Drawing the rest from reference TRBV5-4 and TRBJ2-7, the complete variable domain is ETGVTQSPTHLIKTRGQQVTLRCSSQSGHNTVSWYQQALGQGPQFIFQYYREEENGRGNFPPRFSGLQFPNYSSELNVNALELDDSALYLCASSLPGRDYEQYFGPGTRLTVT.

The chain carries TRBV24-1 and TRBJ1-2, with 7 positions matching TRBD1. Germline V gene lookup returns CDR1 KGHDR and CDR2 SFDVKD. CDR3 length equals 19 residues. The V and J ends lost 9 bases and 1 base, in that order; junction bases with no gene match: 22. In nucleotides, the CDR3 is TGTGCCACCGGCCACAGGGGTGGTGAAAGTCCCCGGTTTAACTATGGCTACACCTTC. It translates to CATGHRGGESPRFNYGYTF.

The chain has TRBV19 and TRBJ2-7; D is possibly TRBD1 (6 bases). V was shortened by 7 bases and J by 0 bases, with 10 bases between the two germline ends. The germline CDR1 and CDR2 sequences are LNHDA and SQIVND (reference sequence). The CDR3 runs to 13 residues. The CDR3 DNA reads TGTGCCAGTACAACAGGGCCCTCCTACGAGCAGTACTTC. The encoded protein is CASTTGPSYEQYF.

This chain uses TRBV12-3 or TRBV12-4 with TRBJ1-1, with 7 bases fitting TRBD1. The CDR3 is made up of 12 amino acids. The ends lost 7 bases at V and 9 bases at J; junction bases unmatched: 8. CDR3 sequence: CASNLQGLQAFF. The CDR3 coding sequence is TGTGCCAGCAACCTACAGGGGCTTCAAGCTTTCTTT.